A single sample gave rise to the 15 T cell receptor beta chains below, sequenced in a study of blood T cell repertoires in COVID-19. The table came from immunoSEQ multiplex PCR; TCRdb's copy has only in-frame clones and leaves some out. The data hold about 46,000 clones, with around 85% observed a single time. Sequencing was carried out using peripheral blood. These TCRs come from a man in his 60s with acute or convalescent COVID-19.

J is TRBJ2-1 and V is TRBV5-5; possible D gene TRBD1, 5 bases. CDR1 is SGHKS, CDR2 YYEKEE, per germline (reference sequence). This CDR3 has 16 amino acids. V was pared by 4 bases and J by 0 bases, with 14 bases between. The CDR3 region has the DNA TGTGCCAGCAGCCCGATGACAGCGAGCTCCTACAATGAGCAGTTCTTC. Protein product: CASSPMTASSYNEQFF. The full variable domain, its missing parts supplied by reference TRBV5-5 and TRBJ2-1, is DAGVTQSPTHLIKTRGQQVTLRCSPISGHKSVSWYQQVLGQGPQFIFQYYEKEERGRGNFPDRFSARQFPNYSSELNVNALLLGDSALYLCASSPMTASSYNEQFFGPGTRLTVL.

The rearrangement joins TRBV10-1 to TRBJ1-5, with 9 bases identical to TRBD1. CDR3 length: 14 amino acids. J gave up 6 bases and V 8 bases, and 8 bases lay outside the gene matches. Germline V gene data show CDR1 as WNHNN and CDR2 as SYGVQD (reference sequence). In DNA, the CDR3 is TGCGCCAGCCGCCGGGACAGGGTTCCTCAGCCCCAGCATTTT. It encodes CASRRDRVPQPQHF.

This chain links TRBV5-1 with TRBJ2-1; D is possibly TRBD1 (6 bases). The CDR3 length is 14 residues. V lost 0 bases to trimming and J lost 2 bases, with 6 bases between them. CDR1 is SGHRS, CDR2 YFSETQ, per germline. The CDR3 DNA follows: TGCGCCAGCAGCTTGGCAGGGGCCTACAATGAGCAGTTCTTC. Translating gives CASSLAGAYNEQFF.

The chain couples TRBV27 to TRBJ2-7; 10 bases fit TRBD2. Germline lookup yields CDR1 MNHEY and CDR2 SMNVEV (reference sequence). The V and J ends lost 5 bases and 1 base, in that order; junction bases with no gene match: 8. This CDR3 region has 16 residues. The CDR3 reads CASSLRGTSASYEQYF. The CDR3 coding sequence is TGTGCCAGCAGTCTCCGGGGGACTAGCGCGTCCTACGAGCAGTACTTC.

The gene calls are TRBV30 and TRBJ1-3; D unresolved. V dropped 0 bases and J dropped 0 bases, with 9 bases sitting between them. Germline V CDR1 and CDR2: GTSNPN, SVGIG (reference sequence). The length of the CDR3 is 15 residues. The CDR3 region has the DNA TGTGCCTGGAGTGTAACAGAACACTCTGGAAACACCATATATTTT. It translates to CAWSVTEHSGNTIYF.

The CDR3 reads CASSFIREAAWGTQYF. The DNA for the CDR3 is TGTGCCAGCAGTTTCATCAGGGAGGCGGCTTGGGGTACGCAGTATTTT. The chain uses TRBV6-5 and TRBJ2-3; D is possibly TRBD2 (6 bases). V gave up 4 bases and J gave up 8 bases, with 22 bases separating them. The CDR3 is 16 amino acids. CDR1 is MNHEY, CDR2 SVGAGI, per germline.

This clone is a singleton in its sample. This chain links TRBV18 with TRBJ2-5, with D perhaps TRBD2 (6 bases). Germline CDR1 and CDR2: KGHSH and LQKENI. The CDR3 has 13 residues. Trimming removed 6 bases at V and 1 base at J, with 9 bases between. The CDR3 DNA reads TGTGCCAGCTCGAGGGGAGGCCAAGAGACCCAGTACTTC. Amino acids: CASSRGGQETQYF. The full variable domain, with the rest looked up from reference TRBV18 and TRBJ2-5, is NAGVMQNPRHLVRRRGQEARLRCSPMKGHSHVYWYRQLPEEGLKFMVYLQKENIIDESGMPKERFSAEFPKEGPSILRIQQVVRGDSAAYFCASSRGGQETQYFGPGTRLLVL.

This sequence joins TRBV2 and TRBJ2-5; D not resolved. The CDR3 consists of 14 residues. Deletions cut 4 bases from V and 3 bases from J, with 12 bases between. Germline V CDR1 and CDR2: SNHLY, FYNNEI. The chain's CDR3 is CASSVEVAKETQYF. Here the CDR3 DNA reads TGTGCCAGCAGTGTCGAAGTGGCCAAAGAGACCCAGTACTTC.

The chain couples TRBV4-1 to TRBJ2-3; D perhaps matches TRBD1 (6 bases). CDR1 is MGHRA, CDR2 YSYEKL, per germline. The CDR3 is made up of 17 amino acids. Trimming pared 5 bases from V and 1 base from J, leaving 19 bases between. CDR3 sequence reads: CASSDPRRGPRTDTQYF. DNA of the CDR3: TGCGCCAGCAGCGACCCCCGCAGGGGCCCCCGCACAGATACGCAGTATTTT.

J is TRBJ2-4 and V is TRBV24-1; a possible D gene is TRBD2 (6 bases). Trimming pared 5 bases from V and 0 bases from J, leaving 19 bases between. The germline V gene encodes CDR1 KGHDR and CDR2 SFDVKD. The CDR3 runs to 18 residues. The CDR3 here is CATSGRGPIPIAKNIQYF. The DNA for the CDR3 is TGTGCCACCAGTGGGAGGGGCCCTATTCCCATAGCCAAAAACATTCAGTACTTC.

The chain joins TRBV12-5 to TRBJ2-3, with a tentative D call TRBD2 (5 bases). The CDR3 length is 13 residues. Per germline, CDR1 LGHNT and CDR2 FRNRAP. Trimming removed 3 bases from V and 6 bases from J, with 10 bases in between. DNA for the CDR3: TGTGCTAGTGGTTTCAGCGGTGAGGATACGCAGTATTTT. This encodes CASGFSGEDTQYF.

This chain joins TRBV6-1 and TRBJ1-2; the match to TRBD1 covers 7 bases. Germline V gives CDR1 MNHNS, CDR2 SASEGT. The CDR3 runs 14 residues. With 7 bases clipped from V and 6 bases from J, the junction kept 11 bases outside the gene matches. CDR3 sequence reads: CASTRNRGYDGYTF. CDR3 nucleotides: TGTGCCAGCACCCGGAACAGGGGATACGATGGCTACACCTTC.

V gene TRBV27 combines with J gene TRBJ2-1; no definite D call. This CDR3 region has 13 residues. The germline V and J ends were trimmed by 3 bases and 3 bases, with 6 bases remaining between them. Germline-derived CDR1 and CDR2 are MNHEY and SMNVEV (reference sequence). CDR3 in amino acids: CASSFVSYNEQFF. The CDR3 DNA reads TGTGCCAGCAGTTTCGTCAGCTACAATGAGCAGTTCTTC.

This chain uses TRBV28 with TRBJ1-4, with 7 positions matching TRBD1. Losses at the gene ends were 5 bases for V and 4 bases for J; bases not matched to a gene: 10. CDR1 and CDR2 from the germline V gene are MDHEN and SYDVKM. The CDR3 consists of 16 residues. CDR3 sequence: CASSDKGARNNEKLFF. CDR3 in DNA: TGTGCCAGCAGTGATAAGGGGGCGCGGAATAATGAAAAACTGTTTTTT.

The gene calls are TRBV18 and TRBJ2-5; TRBD1 aligns across 7 bases. Trimming cost V 6 bases and J 3 bases; bases outside gene matches: 4. The CDR3 extends over 13 amino acids. CDR1 KGHSH and CDR2 LQKENI come from the germline V gene. The DNA for the CDR3 is TGTGCCAGCTCGCCCGGGACAGAAGAGACCCAGTACTTC. Translating it yields CASSPGTEETQYF.